This TCR beta chain was identified in a study of T cell responses to AZD1222 COVID-19 vaccine. This table comes from immunoSEQ multiplex PCR, and its TCRdb copy is limited to in-frame clones, with some not included. The table shows 150,000 to 200,000 clones, with 85% to 95% occurring only once. In this sample, this clone turned up once. Its antigen remains unknown. The study, taken as a whole, reports: Repertoire sampling occurred only after the peak T cell response. Spike-specific TCR breadth and depth rose after two AZD1222 doses. Nearly half of the spike-specific TCRs reportedly recognize variant regions that carry no mutations.

Germline V gene sequence: CDR1 SEHNR, CDR2 FQNEAQ (reference sequence). The CDR3 loop spans 13 amino acids. Trimming took 5 bases from V and 13 from J, leaving 20 bases between them. The material sequenced was peripheral blood, taken on day 0 of AZD1222 vaccination. The V gene is TRBV7-9, the J gene TRBJ1-1; D possibly corresponds to TRBD1 (6 bases). The clonotype was recovered from an adult in good health. CDR3 residues: CASSLDDERGGFF. Here the CDR3 DNA reads TGTGCCAGCAGCCTTGACGACGAACGAGGGGGTTTCTTT.